This TCR beta chain derives from a study of T cells in Graves' hyperthyroidism and ophthalmopathy. General observations from the study: Ophthalmopathy and stable hyperthyroidism were told apart by a 13 V-J model. Most clonotypes that expanded in the thyroid above 0.001 also showed up in blood.

This clonotype was counted at least ten times. Its antigen is unknown. Over 18 months, lack of ophthalmopathy progression marked Graves' hyperthyroidism as stable. The CDR3 is made up of 14 amino acids. With V trimmed by 7 bases and J by 8 bases, 4 bases remained unmatched. Germline V gene lookup returns CDR1 LGHDT and CDR2 YNNKEL (reference sequence). TCR beta CDR3 region amplification was performed from RNA transcripts. HTBI primers were the set used in a first-round RT-PCR of the TCR CDR3. A single record per CDR3 protein comes from TCRdb applying MiXCR to the multiplex PCR reads. The sample gives about 560,000 distinct CDR3 sequences, roughly 17% of which show up once; around 19% is in the top ten.

The sample taken for sequencing was blood. J is TRBJ2-1 and V is TRBV3-1; 14 positions agree with TRBD2. The TCR sequence derives from a woman aged 18-29 years with Graves' hyperthyroidism. The CDR3 DNA reads TGTGCCAGCACCGGGACTAGCGGGAGCCATGAGCAGTTCTTC. This translates into CASTGTSGSHEQFF.